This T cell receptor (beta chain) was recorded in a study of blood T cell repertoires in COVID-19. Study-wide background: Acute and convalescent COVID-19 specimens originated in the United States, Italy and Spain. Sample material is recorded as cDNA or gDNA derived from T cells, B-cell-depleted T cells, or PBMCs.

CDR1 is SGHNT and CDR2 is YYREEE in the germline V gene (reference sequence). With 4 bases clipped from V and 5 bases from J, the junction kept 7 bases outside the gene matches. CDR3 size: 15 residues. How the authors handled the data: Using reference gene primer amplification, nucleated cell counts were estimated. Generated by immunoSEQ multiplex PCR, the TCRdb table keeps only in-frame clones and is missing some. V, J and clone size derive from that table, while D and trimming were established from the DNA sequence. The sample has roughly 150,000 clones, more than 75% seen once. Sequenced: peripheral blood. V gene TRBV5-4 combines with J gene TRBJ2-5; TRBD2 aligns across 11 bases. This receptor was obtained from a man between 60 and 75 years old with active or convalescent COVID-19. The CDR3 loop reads CASSNPTSGAETQYF. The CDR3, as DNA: TGTGCCAGCAGCAACCCGACTAGCGGGGCGGAGACCCAGTACTTC.